This T cell receptor beta chain is from a study of T cell responses to AZD1222 COVID-19 vaccine. Study information: Analysis merged second doses at about 4 or about 12 weeks.

Study conclusions and caveats: Spike-specific TCR depth and breadth grew after two AZD1222 doses. As reported, nearly half of all spike-specific TCRs target variant regions that are unmutated. Spike was spanned by vaccine-associated CD4 TCRs, with dominance at 160-218 and 743-854.

The method was immunoSEQ multiplex PCR; TCRdb's version includes in-frame clones alone and lacks a portion of them. The sample includes tens of thousands of clones, over 80% of them seen just once. The CDR3 runs 15 residues. Unmatched junction bases numbered 4, after V lost 1 base and J lost 4 bases. Per the germline V gene, CDR1 is SGHTA and CDR2 is FQGNSA. This clone was observed once. Its antigen is unknown. The TCR comes from an adult in good health. Specimen: peripheral blood, collected on day 0 of AZD1222 vaccination. The chain is built from TRBV7-2 and TRBJ2-5; 9 nucleotides line up with TRBD1. The CDR3 nucleotides are TGTGCCAGCAGCTTAGGGGACAGGGATCGAGAGACCCAGTACTTC. It specifies CASSLGDRDRETQYF. Filled out from reference TRBV7-2 and TRBJ2-5, the complete variable domain reads GAGVSQSPSNKVTEKGKDVELRCDPISGHTALYWYRQSLGQGLEFLIYFQGNSAPDKSGLPSDRFSAERTGGSVSTLTIQRTQQEDSAVYLCASSLGDRDRETQYFGPGTRLLVL.